Presented here are 24 T cell receptor beta chains from one specimen sequenced in a study of T cells in Graves' hyperthyroidism and ophthalmopathy. Regions amplified from RNA transcripts were the TCR beta CDR3 regions. TCR CDR3 regions were first amplified by RT-PCR with HTBI primers. Each CDR3 protein gets one entry after TCRdb re-called the multiplex PCR reads with MiXCR. This sample has hundreds of thousands of distinct CDR3 sequences; just under 20% occur once, and the top ten carry 47%. The sequenced sample consisted of blood. The receptors were gathered from a man aged 40-50 years with Graves' ophthalmopathy.

The rearrangement links TRBV5-1 to TRBJ2-7; D possibly matches TRBD1 or TRBD2 (5 bases each). CDR3 length: 17 amino acids. Germline V gene data show CDR1 as SGHRS and CDR2 as YFSETQ. Trimming left V 3 bases short and J 0 bases short, with 19 bases between. The CDR3 DNA is TGCGCCAGCAGCTGGGACGAACTGGACACGAGCTCCTACGAGCAGTACTTC. Translation gives CASSWDELDTSSYEQYF.

This clonotype was seen more than once but under ten times. The rearrangement uses TRBV27 and TRBJ1-1, with a tentative D call TRBD1 (6 bases). Germline V gene sequence: CDR1 MNHEY, CDR2 SMNVEV (reference sequence). The CDR3 consists of 14 residues. The V end lost 5 bases, the J end lost 1 base, and 11 bases lay between the germline ends. CDR3 region: CASSKIQGNTEAFF. The CDR3, as DNA: TGTGCCAGCAGTAAAATACAGGGGAACACTGAAGCTTTCTTT.

This clonotype appeared many times. The V and J genes are TRBV7-9 and TRBJ2-3; 7 bases are shared with TRBD1. V lost 1 base to trimming and J lost 0 bases; unmatched junction nucleotides: 4. The CDR3 is 16 amino acids. The germline gives CDR1 SEHNR, CDR2 FQNEAQ (reference sequence). The CDR3 reads CASSLVRDSSTDTQYF. The CDR3 DNA follows: TGTGCCAGCAGCTTAGTCCGGGACAGTAGCACAGATACGCAGTATTTT. The variable domain in full, completed from reference TRBV7-9 and TRBJ2-3, reads DTGVSQNPRHKITKRGQNVTFRCDPISEHNRLYWYRQTLGQGPEFLTYFQNEAQLEKSRLLSDRFSAERPKGSFSTLEIQRTEQGDSAMYLCASSLVRDSSTDTQYFGPGTRLTVL.

This clonotype has at least ten counts. CDR3: CASRPGQGRETQYF. As DNA, the CDR3 is TGTGCCAGCAGACCCGGACAGGGTCGAGAGACCCAGTACTTC. V gene TRBV28 combines with J gene TRBJ2-5; 8 bases match TRBD1. Germline CDR1 and CDR2: MDHEN and SYDVKM. V gave up 6 bases and J gave up 4 bases; unmatched junction bases: 7. The CDR3 has 14 residues.

The rearrangement joins TRBV6-5 to TRBJ2-6; D gene uncertain. This CDR3 region has 15 residues. In germline, CDR1 is MNHEY, CDR2 SVGAGI. V lost 4 bases, J lost 2 bases, and 9 bases lay in between. The DNA for the CDR3 is TGTGCCAGCAGTTGGAGACAAGCTGGGGCCAACGTCCTGACTTTC. It encodes CASSWRQAGANVLTF.

This clonotype was counted ten times or more. The V and J genes are TRBV24-1 and TRBJ2-1; possibly TRBD2 for D (7 bases). Germline V gene lookup returns CDR1 KGHDR and CDR2 SFDVKD. Deletions cut 5 bases from V and 2 bases from J, with 21 bases between. The CDR3 spans 18 residues. Here the CDR3 reads CATSGGGSSGPAYNEQFF. The CDR3 nucleotides are TGTGCCACCAGTGGAGGGGGTTCTAGCGGTCCTGCCTACAATGAGCAGTTCTTC.

This clonotype was detected a few times. The rearrangement uses TRBV12-3 or TRBV12-4 and TRBJ1-4, with 9 bases that match TRBD1. V dropped 4 bases and J dropped 8; count of bases not matched to a gene: 5. The CDR3 has 14 residues. CDR3: CASSSDRGWEKLFF. Here the CDR3 DNA reads TGTGCCAGCAGTTCCGACAGGGGGTGGGAAAAACTGTTTTTT.

The V gene is TRBV5-1, the J gene TRBJ2-1; possibly TRBD1 for D (5 bases). The CDR3 covers 15 residues. The germline V and J ends were trimmed by 0 bases and 0 bases, with 7 bases remaining between them. Germline V gene data show CDR1 as SGHRS and CDR2 as YFSETQ. CDR3 sequence (DNA): TGCGCCAGCAGCTTGGAGGGGATCTCCTACAATGAGCAGTTCTTC. Encoded protein: CASSLEGISYNEQFF.

This clonotype was counted many times. The rearrangement uses TRBV3-1 and TRBJ2-7, with 7 positions matching TRBD1. Looked up from germline, CDR1 is LGHDT and CDR2 is YNNKEL (reference sequence). CDR3 length equals 12 residues. Trimming removed 9 bases from V and 4 bases from J; junction bases left unmatched: 6. CDR3 nucleotide sequence: TGTGCCAGTGGCAGGGGGTCTTACGAGCAGTACTTC. Its translation: CASGRGSYEQYF.

This clonotype was observed many times. The chain is built from TRBV27 and TRBJ2-1, with 11 bases that match TRBD2. J was trimmed by 1 base and V by 4 bases; bases with no gene match: 6. The CDR3 consists of 17 residues. Germline CDR1 reads MNHEY; CDR2 reads SMNVEV (reference sequence). DNA of the CDR3: TGTGCCAGCAGTTCGCGGCTAGCGGGAGGATCCTACAATGAGCAGTTCTTC. It specifies CASSSRLAGGSYNEQFF.

This clonotype was observed at least ten times. The V and J genes are TRBV9 and TRBJ2-5; 9 bases align to TRBD1. The germline CDR1 and CDR2 sequences are SGDLS and YYNGEE. Losses at the gene ends were 3 bases for V and 5 bases for J; bases not matched to a gene: 8. This CDR3 has 15 amino acids. Here the CDR3 reads CASSGGQGGAETQYF. In DNA form, the CDR3 reads TGTGCCAGCAGCGGGGGACAGGGAGGCGCCGAGACCCAGTACTTC.

Only a few counts were recorded for this clonotype. In DNA form, the CDR3 reads TGCGCCAGCAGCCGAGAGGGGGACTACTACGAGCAGTACTTC. Amino acid sequence: CASSREGDYYEQYF. The chain has TRBV4-1 and TRBJ2-7; perhaps TRBD2 as D (7 bases). Trimming removed 4 bases from V and 3 bases from J, with 13 bases in between. The CDR3 runs 14 residues. From germline, CDR1 is MGHRA and CDR2 YSYEKL.

This clonotype showed up many times. The chain has TRBV20-1 and TRBJ1-1; 9 bases match TRBD1. CDR1 is DFQATT, CDR2 SNEGSKA, per germline (reference sequence). Trimming removed 6 bases from V and 1 base from J; junction bases left unmatched: 6. The CDR3 is 14 residues long. CDR3 coding DNA: TGCAGTGCGCCACAGGGGGCGTGGAACACTGAAGCTTTCTTT. It translates to CSAPQGAWNTEAFF.

This rearrangement joins TRBV20-1 to TRBJ2-7; D gene ambiguous. Trimming stripped 2 bases from V and 2 bases from J, with 10 bases between. The CDR3 is 13 residues long. Germline assignment: CDR1 DFQATT and CDR2 SNEGSKA (reference sequence). CDR3 amino acids: CSARHKGTYEQYF. As DNA, the CDR3 is TGCAGTGCTAGACATAAGGGAACCTACGAGCAGTACTTC.

The rearrangement links TRBV6-1 to TRBJ1-4; tentative D call: TRBD1 (5 bases). Germline V gene lookup returns CDR1 MNHNS and CDR2 SASEGT. The V and J ends lost 6 bases and 2 bases respectively, with 13 bases between them. This CDR3 comprises 15 residues. CDR3 sequence: CASRRGGFTNEKLFF. The CDR3 DNA reads as TGTGCCAGCAGACGCGGGGGTTTTACTAATGAAAAACTGTTTTTT.

This clonotype was counted between two and nine times. The chain combines TRBV4-1 with TRBJ1-2; tentative D call: TRBD1 (6 bases). V lost 0 bases and J lost 2, with 16 bases in between. Germline CDR1 and CDR2: MGHRA and YSYEKL. The CDR3 has 17 amino acids. CDR3 region: CASSQDPGQGQNYGYTF. The CDR3, as DNA: TGCGCCAGCAGCCAAGATCCGGGTCAGGGGCAAAACTATGGCTACACCTTC.

This clonotype was observed a few times. This sequence joins TRBV15 and TRBJ2-5, with 7 bases identical to TRBD2. CDR1 is LNHNV, CDR2 YYDKDF, per germline (reference sequence). The V segment lost 5 bases and the J segment 4 bases; nucleotides outside the gene matches: 10. The CDR3 spans 15 residues. The CDR3 DNA reads TGTGCCACCAGCCCTTCCAGCGGGATAGGAGAGACCCAGTACTTC. Translated, it gives CATSPSSGIGETQYF.

There are many counts of this clonotype. The chain uses TRBV28 and TRBJ2-1; D may correspond to TRBD1 or TRBD2 (5 bases each). The CDR3 is 15 residues long. The ends were cut back, 6 bases at V and 7 bases at J, with 19 bases in the middle. Germline CDR1 is MDHEN and CDR2 is SYDVKM. Written as DNA, the CDR3 is TGTGCCAGCAGAGTGCCCAGGGAGCTCGGGAATGAGCAGTTCTTC. Its translation: CASRVPRELGNEQFF.

As concerns this clonotype: One end of the junction is discordant with germline, which a read error may explain. The rearrangement joins TRBV28 to TRBJ1-1; 7 bases match TRBD1. CDR1 is MDHEN, CDR2 SYDVKM, per germline. CDR3 length: 13 residues. CDR3 sequence reads: CASSPYRGTEALF. The CDR3 DNA follows: TGTGCCAGCAGTCCTTACAGGGGAACTGAAGCTCTCTTT.

The genes are TRBV2 and TRBJ1-4; no definite D call. The length of the CDR3 is 13 residues. Per the germline V gene, CDR1 is SNHLY and CDR2 is FYNNEI. Trimming stripped 4 bases from V and 5 bases from J, with 8 bases between. The CDR3 DNA follows: TGTGCCAGCAGTGTAACCCAGAATGAAAAACTGTTTTTT. Translation gives CASSVTQNEKLFF.

The gene calls are TRBV3-1 and TRBJ1-2; D is perhaps TRBD1 (5 bases). Germline CDR1 is LGHDT and CDR2 is YNNKEL (reference sequence). The CDR3 is made up of 14 amino acids. V lost 4 bases, J lost 4 bases, and 13 bases lay in between. CDR3 nucleotides: TGTGCCAGCAGCCCGGGACCGTCCAGCTATGGCTACACCTTC. Protein sequence: CASSPGPSSYGYTF.

This clonotype was seen a few times. Likely a read error: the CDR3 ends without its conserved phenylalanine or tryptophan. The chain has TRBV18 and TRBJ2-5, with D tentatively TRBD1 or TRBD2 (5 bases each). Germline assignment: CDR1 KGHSH and CDR2 LQKENI. V was shortened by 3 bases and J by 4 bases, with 18 bases between the two germline ends. The length of the CDR3 is 16 residues. The CDR3 DNA sequence: TGTGCCAGCTCACCTTGGGACGCTACCCTCGGAGAGACCCAGTACCTC. Translating it yields CASSPWDATLGETQYL.

This clonotype has at least ten counts. V is TRBV14 and J is TRBJ2-3, with D possibly matching TRBD2 (6 bases). Germline V lookup: CDR1 SGHDN, CDR2 FVKESK. The length of the CDR3 is 14 residues. V lost 1 base, J lost 1 base, and 6 bases lay in between. The CDR3, as DNA: TGTGCCAGCAGCCAAGCGGGGGGCACAGATACGCAGTATTTT. Amino acids: CASSQAGGTDTQYF.

The chain has TRBV5-1 and TRBJ1-4; TRBD1 matches at 7 bases. Germline-derived CDR1 and CDR2 are SGHRS and YFSETQ. The CDR3 loop spans 14 amino acids. Trimming cost V 4 bases and J 6 bases; bases outside gene matches: 6. This CDR3 reads CASSMTGLDEKLFF. As DNA, the CDR3 is TGCGCCAGCAGCATGACAGGGTTGGATGAAAAACTGTTTTTT.